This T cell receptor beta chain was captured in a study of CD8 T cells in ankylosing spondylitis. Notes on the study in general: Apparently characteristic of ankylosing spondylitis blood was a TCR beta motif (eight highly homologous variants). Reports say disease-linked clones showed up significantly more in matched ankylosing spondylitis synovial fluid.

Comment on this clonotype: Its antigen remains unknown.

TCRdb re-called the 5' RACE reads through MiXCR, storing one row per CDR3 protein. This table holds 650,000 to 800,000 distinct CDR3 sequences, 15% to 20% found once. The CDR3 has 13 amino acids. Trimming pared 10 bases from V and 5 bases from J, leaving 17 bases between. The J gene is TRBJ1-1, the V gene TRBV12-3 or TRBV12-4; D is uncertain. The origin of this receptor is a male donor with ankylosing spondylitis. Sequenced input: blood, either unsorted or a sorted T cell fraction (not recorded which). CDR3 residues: CATEQLLGTEAFF. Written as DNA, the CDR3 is TGTGCCACCGAGCAGCTCCTCGGGACTGAAGCTTTCTTT.